These 6 T cell receptor beta chains originate from one sample sequenced in a study of blood T cell repertoires in COVID-19. Libraries were prepared by immunoSEQ multiplex PCR; TCRdb keeps only in-frame clonotypes and omits some of them. This sample has some 73,000 clones, with more than 70% found just once. Sequencing was carried out using peripheral blood. Receptors originate from a man between 65 and 85 years old with COVID-19, enrolled during active disease.

This chain links TRBV6-1 with TRBJ1-3; tentatively, D is TRBD1 (6 bases). CDR1 and CDR2 from the germline V gene are MNHNS and SASEGT. V shed 2 bases and J shed 2 bases, with 10 bases lying between them. This CDR3 comprises 15 residues. The CDR3 nucleotides read TGTGCCAGCAGTGAAATGGCAGGGGCTGGAAACACCATATATTTT. It specifies CASSEMAGAGNTIYF.

This clone has only a few counts. The rearrangement uses TRBV3-1 (or the pseudogene TRBV3-2) and TRBJ1-2; TRBD1 aligns across 8 bases. The CDR3 consists of 15 residues. Germline values: CDR1 LGHDT, CDR2 YNNKEL (reference sequence). J lost 3 bases, V lost 3 bases, and 6 bases had no gene match. As DNA, the CDR3 is TGTGCCAGCAGCCAGGGGACAGGCTCGCACTATGGCTACACCTTC. It codes for CASSQGTGSHYGYTF.

V usage is TRBV6-5 and J usage is TRBJ2-7, with TRBD2 matching over 7 bases. Trimming at V came to 6 bases and at J to 5 bases, leaving 7 bases not matched to a gene. Germline V gives CDR1 MNHEY, CDR2 SVGAGI. The CDR3 length is 13 residues. The CDR3 reads CASRGEGLHEQYF. The CDR3 nucleotides are TGTGCCAGCAGGGGGGAGGGGCTCCACGAGCAGTACTTC.

The chain is built from TRBV28 and TRBJ1-2; 7 positions agree with TRBD1. The CDR3 is 13 amino acids. Trimming took 6 bases from V and 2 from J; bases not matched to a gene: 3. Germline-derived CDR1 and CDR2 are MDHEN and SYDVKM. The CDR3 here is CASSPTGNYGYTF. The CDR3 DNA reads TGTGCCAGCAGCCCGACAGGGAACTATGGCTACACCTTC.

The chain couples TRBV7-9 to TRBJ2-2, with TRBD2 as a possible D gene (7 bases). The germline CDR1 and CDR2 sequences are SEHNR and FQNEAQ (reference sequence). Trimming took off 2 bases at V and 3 bases at J, with 16 bases between the two ends. This CDR3 region has 17 residues. In DNA form, the CDR3 reads TGTGCCAGCAGCTTAACTCAGGGGACTATCGACACCGGGGAGCTGTTTTTT. This encodes CASSLTQGTIDTGELFF.

The chain employs TRBV6-5 and TRBJ1-1; tentative D call: TRBD1 (6 bases). Trimming shortened V by 4 bases and J by 8 bases, and 11 bases separated the two germline ends. Germline V gene data show CDR1 as MNHEY and CDR2 as SVGAGI. This CDR3 is 12 amino acids long. CDR3 sequence (DNA): TGTGCCAGCAGTTCAACCGGGACAGAAGCTTTCTTT. This encodes CASSSTGTEAFF.